What follows are 16 T cell receptor beta chains derived from one specimen sequenced in a study of blood T cell repertoires in COVID-19. The protocol was immunoSEQ multiplex PCR, while the TCRdb copy is restricted to in-frame clones and leaves out a portion. The sample gives around 86,000 clones, roughly 84% of which show up once; about 5% is in the top ten. Sequenced sample: peripheral blood. The receptors stem from a woman older than 75 with acute or convalescent COVID-19.

This chain connects TRBV25-1 to TRBJ1-4, with D uncertain. Germline CDR1 reads MGHDK; CDR2 reads SYGVNS. The CDR3 length is 16 residues. Trimming removed 2 bases at V and 3 bases at J, with 13 bases between. The CDR3 DNA is TGTGCCAGCAGTGAAGCGTCAGTTCGGGCTAATGAAAAACTGTTTTTT. It translates to CASSEASVRANEKLFF.

V gene TRBV7-2 combines with J gene TRBJ1-6; 9 nucleotides match TRBD1. Germline CDR1 and CDR2: SGHTA and FQGNSA. This CDR3 is built from 15 residues. J was trimmed by 10 bases and V by 3 bases; bases with no gene match: 7. The DNA for the CDR3 is TGTGCCAGCAGCTTGAGACAGGGGGGTAGCTCACCCCTCCACTTT. Translation: CASSLRQGGSSPLHF.

The V call is TRBV16, the J call TRBJ1-4; D is unresolved. Germline CDR1 KGHSY, CDR2 FQNENV. The CDR3 is 15 amino acids. Trimming left V 4 bases short and J 0 bases short, with 9 bases between. CDR3 loop: CASSLTGTTNEKLFF. CDR3 DNA: TGTGCCAGCAGCCTTACCGGGACAACTAATGAAAAACTGTTTTTT.

V and J are TRBV30 and TRBJ1-2; 8 bases are shared with TRBD1. Germline lookup yields CDR1 GTSNPN and CDR2 SVGIG (reference sequence). The CDR3 runs 11 residues. Unmatched junction bases numbered 2, after V lost 7 bases and J lost 4 bases. This CDR3 is CASGQGYGYTF. CDR3 coding DNA: TGTGCCTCCGGACAGGGCTATGGCTACACCTTC.

J is TRBJ1-6 and V is TRBV3-1 (or the pseudogene TRBV3-2); 8 nucleotides line up with TRBD1. The CDR3 runs to 15 residues. Per germline, CDR1 LGHDT and CDR2 YNNKEL (reference sequence). The junction had 1 base not matched to a gene; V was cut back by 1 base and J by 5 bases. The chain's CDR3 is CASSQGQGNNSPLHF. For the CDR3, the DNA is TGTGCCAGCAGCCAAGGACAGGGGAATAATTCACCCCTCCACTTT.

The V gene is TRBV6-1, the J gene TRBJ1-2; TRBD1 might be the D (6 bases). V shed 1 base and J shed 5 bases, with 14 bases lying between them. There are 15 residues in the CDR3. CDR1 and CDR2 from the germline V gene are MNHNS and SASEGT. CDR3 coding DNA: TGTGCCAGCAGTGAAGGGGGAACAGGGTATTATGGCTACACCTTC. It codes for CASSEGGTGYYGYTF.

The V and J genes are TRBV18 and TRBJ1-1; 8 bases line up with TRBD1. The CDR3 runs to 14 residues. Germline V gene lookup returns CDR1 KGHSH and CDR2 LQKENI. The V segment lost 2 bases and the J segment 1 base; nucleotides outside the gene matches: 0. The CDR3 protein is CASSPGTGNTEAFF. The CDR3 DNA reads TGTGCCAGCTCACCAGGGACAGGGAACACTGAAGCTTTCTTT. The full variable domain, its missing parts supplied by reference TRBV18 and TRBJ1-1, is NAGVMQNPRHLVRRRGQEARLRCSPMKGHSHVYWYRQLPEEGLKFMVYLQKENIIDESGMPKERFSAEFPKEGPSILRIQQVVRGDSAAYFCASSPGTGNTEAFFGQGTRLTVV.

This chain links TRBV6-6 with TRBJ2-3; perhaps TRBD2 as D (6 bases). Looked up from germline, CDR1 is MNHNY and CDR2 is SVGAGI (reference sequence). The V and J ends lost 0 bases and 3 bases respectively, with 10 bases between them. This CDR3 is 15 amino acids long. CDR3 sequence: CASSYSRGITDTQYF. In nucleotides, the CDR3 is TGTGCCAGCAGTTACTCACGGGGGATAACAGATACGCAGTATTTT.

CDR3 loop: CASSLPPAGDRNSPLHF. CDR3 bases: TGTGCCAGCAGCTTACCCCCGGCAGGGGATAGAAATTCACCCCTCCACTTT. V usage is TRBV7-9 and J usage is TRBJ1-6; TRBD1 might be the D (6 bases). Deletions cut 2 bases from V and 7 bases from J, with 18 bases between. Per germline, CDR1 SEHNR and CDR2 FQNEAQ (reference sequence). CDR3 length: 17 residues.

The V gene is TRBV2, the J gene TRBJ1-2, with 9 bases matching TRBD1. Losses at the gene ends were 6 bases for V and 0 bases for J; bases not matched to a gene: 5. Germline values: CDR1 SNHLY, CDR2 FYNNEI. This CDR3 comprises 15 residues. CDR3: CASRAGQGTNYGYTF. In nucleotides, the CDR3 is TGTGCCAGCAGGGCAGGACAGGGGACTAACTATGGCTACACCTTC.

This rearrangement joins TRBV19 to TRBJ2-1, with D possibly being TRBD2 (6 bases). Per germline, CDR1 LNHDA and CDR2 SQIVND (reference sequence). There are 14 residues in the CDR3. V shed 2 bases and J shed 10 bases, with 15 bases lying between them. Here the CDR3 DNA reads TGTGCCAGTAGTATAAAGCCTAGCGTCGGCGAGCAGTTCTTC. Translation: CASSIKPSVGEQFF.

The chain uses TRBV7-9 and TRBJ1-5; 8 nucleotides match TRBD1. The trim removed 5 bases at V and 3 bases at J, leaving 3 bases unmatched. Looked up from germline, CDR1 is SEHNR and CDR2 is FQNEAQ (reference sequence). This CDR3 contains 14 residues. CDR3 in amino acids: CASSATGDNQPQHF. CDR3 bases: TGTGCCAGCAGCGCGACAGGGGACAATCAGCCCCAGCATTTT.

Only one count was recorded for this clone. The chain joins TRBV19 to TRBJ2-1, with D tentatively TRBD1 (5 bases). CDR3 length equals 13 residues. Germline V lookup: CDR1 LNHDA, CDR2 SQIVND (reference sequence). Trimming took 2 bases from V and 4 from J, leaving 6 bases between them. The CDR3 sequence: CASSIRTYNEQFF. CDR3 nucleotides: TGTGCCAGTAGTATACGGACATACAATGAGCAGTTCTTC.

The J gene is TRBJ2-1, the V gene TRBV10-1, with D possibly being TRBD2 (5 bases). The germline V and J ends were trimmed by 0 bases and 0 bases, with 12 bases remaining between them. CDR1 is WNHNN, CDR2 SYGVQD, per germline (reference sequence). The CDR3 covers 17 residues. The CDR3 reads CASSESLGGGSYNEQFF. CDR3 in DNA: TGCGCCAGCAGTGAGTCGCTAGGAGGAGGCTCCTACAATGAGCAGTTCTTC.

The chain employs TRBV2 and TRBJ2-7, with 9 bases that match TRBD2. The CDR3 covers 12 residues. Germline CDR1 is SNHLY and CDR2 is FYNNEI. Trimming at V came to 6 bases and at J to 5 bases, leaving 2 bases not matched to a gene. Here the CDR3 reads CASRGLADEQYF. The CDR3 coding sequence is TGTGCCAGCAGGGGACTAGCTGACGAGCAGTACTTC. Based on the CDR3 plus reference TRBV2 and TRBJ2-7, the full variable domain is EPEVTQTPSHQVTQMGQEVILRCVPISNHLYFYWYRQILGQKVEFLVSFYNNEISEKSEIFDDQFSVERPDGSNFTLKIRSTKLEDSAMYFCASRGLADEQYFGPGTRLTVT.

CDR3 sequence reads: CASSLQGEFTEAFF. The CDR3 DNA sequence: TGTGCCAGCAGCTTACAGGGGGAGTTCACTGAAGCTTTCTTT. V usage is TRBV7-3 and J usage is TRBJ1-1; 7 nucleotides agree with TRBD1. The V gene end was trimmed by 2 bases and the J gene end by 4 bases; junction bases not matched to a gene: 4. From germline, CDR1 is SGHTA and CDR2 FQGTGA. The CDR3 is 14 amino acids.